This T cell receptor beta chain emerged from a study of blood T cell repertoires in COVID-19. Study information: Acute-phase and convalescent COVID-19 samples originated in the United States, Italy and Spain. T cells, B-cell-depleted T cells, or PBMCs supplied cDNA or gDNA.

This clone was seen once. As handled by the study authors: Scientists estimated how many nucleated cells there were by amplifying reference gene primers. Sequenced by immunoSEQ multiplex PCR; TCRdb stores in-frame clones only, minus some. V and J calls and clone size are as listed in that table; D and trimming were resolved from the DNA. The table records 110,000 to 150,000 clones, roughly 88% of them present only once. J was trimmed by 4 bases and V by 5 bases; bases with no gene match: 8. The germline V gene encodes CDR1 MNHEY and CDR2 SVGEGT. The CDR3 has 16 residues. The sample taken for sequencing was peripheral blood. V is TRBV6-2 or TRBV6-3 and J is TRBJ1-6; 7 nucleotides agree with TRBD1. The source of this sequence is a man in his sixties with active or convalescent COVID-19. This CDR3 is CASSLGDREYNSPLHF. The CDR3 nucleotides are TGTGCCAGCAGTCTTGGAGACAGGGAGTATAATTCACCCCTCCACTTT.